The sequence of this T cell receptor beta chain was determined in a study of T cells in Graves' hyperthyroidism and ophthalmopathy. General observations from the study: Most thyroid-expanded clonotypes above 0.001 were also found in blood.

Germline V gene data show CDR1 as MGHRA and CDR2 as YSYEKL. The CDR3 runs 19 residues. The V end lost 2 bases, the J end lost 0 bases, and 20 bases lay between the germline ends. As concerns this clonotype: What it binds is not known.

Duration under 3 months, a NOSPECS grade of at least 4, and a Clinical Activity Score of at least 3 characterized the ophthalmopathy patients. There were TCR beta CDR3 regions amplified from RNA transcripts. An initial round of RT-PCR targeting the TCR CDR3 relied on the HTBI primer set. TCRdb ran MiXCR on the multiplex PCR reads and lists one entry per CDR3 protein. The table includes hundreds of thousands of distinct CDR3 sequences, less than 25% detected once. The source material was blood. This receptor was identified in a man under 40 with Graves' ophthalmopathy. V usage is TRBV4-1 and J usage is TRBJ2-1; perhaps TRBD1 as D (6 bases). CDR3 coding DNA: TGCGCCAGCAGCCAACGGATGATTTTGGGGGCAAGCTCCTACAATGAGCAGTTCTTC. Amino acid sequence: CASSQRMILGASSYNEQFF.